One sample yielded the 20 T cell receptor beta chains listed below, sequenced in a study of blood T cell repertoires in COVID-19. The protocol was immunoSEQ multiplex PCR, while the TCRdb copy is restricted to in-frame clones and leaves out a portion. This table holds about 120,000 clones, 75% to 85% found once. Sequencing was carried out using peripheral blood. The origin of the receptors is a man aged 35 to 55 with active or convalescent COVID-19.

The V gene is TRBV9, the J gene TRBJ1-1, with TRBD1 identical over 7 bases. The V gene end was trimmed by 2 bases and the J gene end by 0 bases; junction bases not matched to a gene: 1. The germline gives CDR1 SGDLS, CDR2 YYNGEE. The length of the CDR3 is 14 residues. The CDR3 DNA reads TGTGCCAGCAGCGTCGGGACAGTGAACACTGAAGCTTTCTTT. Amino acid sequence: CASSVGTVNTEAFF.

In its sample, this clone was seen a few times. The gene calls are TRBV19 and TRBJ2-1; 10 bases are shared with TRBD2. The V segment lost 9 bases and the J segment 7 bases; nucleotides outside the gene matches: 15. This CDR3 comprises 16 residues. Germline-derived CDR1 and CDR2 are LNHDA and SQIVND (reference sequence). The CDR3 DNA reads as TGTGCCAGCAAATTCACCGGGGCTAGCGGGAGAAATGAGCAGTTCTTC. It encodes CASKFTGASGRNEQFF. Supplemented by reference TRBV19 and TRBJ2-1, the full variable domain reads DGGITQSPKYLFRKEGQNVTLSCEQNLNHDAMYWYRQDPGQGLRLIYYSQIVNDFQKGDIAEGYSVSREKKESFPLTVTSAQKNPTAFYLCASKFTGASGRNEQFFGPGTRLTVL.

The chain employs TRBV3-1 (or the pseudogene TRBV3-2) and TRBJ2-5; 10 bases fit TRBD2. The V gene end was trimmed by 2 bases and the J gene end by 4 bases; junction bases not matched to a gene: 7. CDR3 length: 16 amino acids. Germline assignment: CDR1 LGHDT and CDR2 YNNKEL (reference sequence). This chain's CDR3 is CASSQSSGGAGETQYF. The CDR3 DNA follows: TGTGCCAGCAGCCAATCCAGCGGGGGGGCTGGAGAGACCCAGTACTTC.

The chain uses TRBV27 and TRBJ1-5, with D possibly being TRBD1 (5 bases). Germline-derived CDR1 and CDR2 are MNHEY and SMNVEV (reference sequence). The CDR3 consists of 16 residues. Trimming removed 6 bases at V and 6 bases at J, with 21 bases between. As DNA, the CDR3 is TGTGCCAGCAGACCAACCAGGGAACGGGCTAGTCAGCCCCAGCATTTT. Its protein product is CASRPTRERASQPQHF.

This clone turned up a few times. The CDR3 nucleotides are TGCGCCAGCAGCCAAGAGAACGGAGGGGAGCAGTTCTTC. This codes for CASSQENGGEQFF. The V call is TRBV4-3, the J call TRBJ2-1; tentatively, D is TRBD2 (6 bases). Germline V gives CDR1 LGHNA, CDR2 YSLEER. V was shortened by 0 bases and J by 10 bases, with 10 bases between the two germline ends. The CDR3 spans 13 residues.

The rearrangement uses TRBV30 and TRBJ2-3, with 9 nucleotides matching TRBD2. Germline V CDR1 and CDR2: GTSNPN, SVGIG (reference sequence). CDR3 size: 14 residues. The junction had 5 bases not matched to a gene; V was cut back by 2 bases and J by 5 bases. In DNA form, the CDR3 reads TGTGCCTGGAGTTCCGGGACTAGCTTAGATACGCAGTATTTT. Amino acid sequence: CAWSSGTSLDTQYF.

The chain uses TRBV5-1 and TRBJ1-2; D might be TRBD1 (5 bases). Per the germline V gene, CDR1 is SGHRS and CDR2 is YFSETQ. V was pared by 4 bases and J by 4 bases, with 8 bases between. This CDR3 has 12 amino acids. The CDR3 region is CASSTGGYGYTF. The DNA for the CDR3 is TGCGCCAGCAGCACCGGGGGCTATGGCTACACCTTC.

This clone appeared once. V gene TRBV6-1 combines with J gene TRBJ2-3; no firm D call. V lost 0 bases and J lost 2, with 9 bases in between. The V gene's germline CDR1 is MNHNS and CDR2 SASEGT. The CDR3 is 15 residues long. DNA for the CDR3: TGTGCCAGCAGTGAAGCTTGGCAGTCCACAGATACGCAGTATTTT. Its translation is CASSEAWQSTDTQYF.

The sample holds a few counts of this clone. The rearrangement links TRBV29-1 to TRBJ2-2, with 9 bases identical to TRBD2. Per germline, CDR1 SQVTM and CDR2 ANQGSEA. The CDR3 contains 15 residues. Unmatched junction bases numbered 9, after V lost 7 bases and J lost 3 bases. CDR3 DNA: TGCAGCGACGGTAGCCTAGCGGGATACACCGGGGAGCTGTTTTTT. Residues: CSDGSLAGYTGELFF.

CDR3 protein: CASSLNIQGAFNSPLHF. CDR3 DNA: TGTGCCAGCAGTTTAAACATCCAGGGGGCATTTAATTCACCCCTCCACTTT. This chain connects TRBV27 to TRBJ1-6, with 8 bases matching TRBD1. V was pared by 2 bases and J by 6 bases, with 9 bases of the junction left unmatched. The CDR3 is 17 residues long. The V gene's germline CDR1 is MNHEY and CDR2 SMNVEV (reference sequence).

Concerning this clone itself: Since a much larger clone is just one base distant, this may be a read error. V and J are TRBV27 and TRBJ2-1; D gene uncertain. Trimming stripped 3 bases from V and 7 bases from J, with 4 bases between. The CDR3 is made up of 11 amino acids. From germline, CDR1 is MNHEY and CDR2 SMNVEV (reference sequence). The CDR3 sequence: CASSFRNEQFF. DNA for the CDR3: TGTGCCAGCAGTTTCCGGAATGAGCAGTTCTTC.

This chain uses TRBV6-5 with TRBJ1-2; D possibly corresponds to TRBD1 (5 bases). The CDR3 is made up of 14 amino acids. The germline V gene encodes CDR1 MNHEY and CDR2 SVGAGI. V shed 2 bases and J shed 5 bases, with 12 bases lying between them. In DNA, the CDR3 is TGTGCCAGCAGTTACCGTCCGGGGGGGTATGGCTACACCTTC. This encodes CASSYRPGGYGYTF.

This rearrangement joins TRBV6-2 or TRBV6-3 to TRBJ1-1, with D perhaps matching TRBD1 (5 bases). Germline lookup yields CDR1 MNHEY and CDR2 SVGEGT. V dropped 2 bases and J dropped 3 bases, with 13 bases sitting between them. The CDR3 length is 15 residues. CDR3 DNA sequence: TGTGCCAGCAGTTACCTCTCGGGGGGGTACACTGAAGCTTTCTTT. Amino acids: CASSYLSGGYTEAFF.

This chain uses TRBV7-2 with TRBJ2-7; weak D call: TRBD2 (5 bases). This CDR3 is built from 17 residues. Germline assignment: CDR1 SGHTA and CDR2 FQGNSA. V was cut by 5 bases and J by 0 bases, with 20 bases left in between. CDR3 in amino acids: CASSPPDGRLPSYEQYF. The DNA for the CDR3 is TGTGCCAGCAGCCCACCGGACGGCCGACTACCCTCCTACGAGCAGTACTTC.

This chain links TRBV6-5 with TRBJ2-5, with D tentatively TRBD2 (6 bases). The CDR3 runs 15 residues. The V end lost 6 bases, the J end lost 5 bases, and 19 bases lay between the germline ends. CDR1 MNHEY and CDR2 SVGAGI come from the germline V gene. The CDR3 spells CASRASGGDGETQYF. As DNA, the CDR3 is TGTGCCAGCAGAGCCAGCGGAGGGGACGGGGAGACCCAGTACTTC.

V is TRBV5-1 and J is TRBJ1-2; D is perhaps TRBD1 (6 bases). Germline V gene sequence: CDR1 SGHRS, CDR2 YFSETQ. The V gene lost 0 bases and the J gene lost 0 bases, with 9 bases spanning the gap. The CDR3 length is 15 residues. The CDR3 loop reads CASSLEGGANYGYTF. CDR3 bases: TGCGCCAGCAGCTTGGAAGGGGGAGCTAACTATGGCTACACCTTC.

This chain connects TRBV11-2 to TRBJ2-4, with TRBD2 identical over 8 bases. CDR1 and CDR2 from the germline V gene are SGHAT and FQNNGV. The CDR3 has 18 amino acids. V was pared by 4 bases and J by 0 bases, with 11 bases of the junction left unmatched. CDR3 bases: TGTGCCAGCAGCTCACGGGGGGGCGCGGCCGAAGCCAAAAACATTCAGTACTTC. It is translated as CASSSRGGAAEAKNIQYF.

The chain uses TRBV5-5 and TRBJ1-1; tentative D call: TRBD1 (6 bases). This CDR3 has 14 amino acids. The germline CDR1 and CDR2 sequences are SGHKS and YYEKEE (reference sequence). The V end lost 1 base, the J end lost 7 bases, and 14 bases lay between the germline ends. DNA for the CDR3: TGTGCCAGCAGCTTGCTGCAGGGAGGGGGTGAAGCTTTCTTT. Its translation is CASSLLQGGGEAFF.

The chain employs TRBV19 and TRBJ1-4; possibly TRBD1 for D (5 bases). The CDR3 is 15 residues long. Trimming removed 3 bases at V and 3 bases at J, with 11 bases between. The germline V gene has CDR1 LNHDA and CDR2 SQIVND (reference sequence). This CDR3 reads CASSMMAGPNEKLFF. CDR3 DNA: TGTGCCAGTAGTATGATGGCAGGGCCTAATGAAAAACTGTTTTTT. The variable domain in full, with the rest retrieved from reference TRBV19 and TRBJ1-4, is DGGITQSPKYLFRKEGQNVTLSCEQNLNHDAMYWYRQDPGQGLRLIYYSQIVNDFQKGDIAEGYSVSREKKESFPLTVTSAQKNPTAFYLCASSMMAGPNEKLFFGSGTQLSVL.

The rearrangement uses TRBV6-4 and TRBJ2-2, with a tentative D call TRBD2 (5 bases). Germline-derived CDR1 and CDR2 are MRHNA and SNTAGT. The CDR3 spans 15 residues. The V end lost 0 bases, the J end lost 6 bases, and 11 bases lay between the germline ends. Written as DNA, the CDR3 is TGTGCCAGCAGTGACTCGTCCCTGGGAGCCGGGGAGCTGTTTTTT. It encodes CASSDSSLGAGELFF.